This T cell receptor (beta chain) derives from a study of T cells in Graves' hyperthyroidism and ophthalmopathy. Study-wide results and caveats: Among thyroid clonotypes expanded above 0.001, most also appeared in blood.

The sample holds a few counts of this clonotype. Its antigen is not known. Participants, patients aged 18 to 65, had newly diagnosed hyperthyroidism with a duration under 2 months. Uncontrolled infection, other autoimmune disease, pregnancy or lactation disqualified patients from enrolment. The diagnoses drew upon clinical symptoms, serum thyroxine and TRAb, thyroid ultrasound and orbital computed tomography. Amplification of TCR beta CDR3 regions was performed using RNA transcripts as template. Initially, a first-round RT-PCR of the TCR CDR3 employed the HTBI primer set. In TCRdb, the multiplex PCR reads were re-called with MiXCR into one record per CDR3 protein. This table has roughly 750,000 distinct CDR3 sequences, roughly 17% appearing once. The germline V gene has CDR1 MNHGY and CDR2 SVAAGI. CDR3 length: 14 amino acids. Trimming took 0 bases from V and 6 from J, leaving 8 bases between them.

This sequence joins TRBV6-9 and TRBJ2-2; D remains ambiguous. This receptor was obtained from a man younger than 35 with Graves' hyperthyroidism. What was sequenced was blood. CDR3 coding DNA: TGTGCCAGCAGTTATTCGGGATGGGCCGGGGAGCTGTTTTTT. Translation gives CASSYSGWAGELFF.